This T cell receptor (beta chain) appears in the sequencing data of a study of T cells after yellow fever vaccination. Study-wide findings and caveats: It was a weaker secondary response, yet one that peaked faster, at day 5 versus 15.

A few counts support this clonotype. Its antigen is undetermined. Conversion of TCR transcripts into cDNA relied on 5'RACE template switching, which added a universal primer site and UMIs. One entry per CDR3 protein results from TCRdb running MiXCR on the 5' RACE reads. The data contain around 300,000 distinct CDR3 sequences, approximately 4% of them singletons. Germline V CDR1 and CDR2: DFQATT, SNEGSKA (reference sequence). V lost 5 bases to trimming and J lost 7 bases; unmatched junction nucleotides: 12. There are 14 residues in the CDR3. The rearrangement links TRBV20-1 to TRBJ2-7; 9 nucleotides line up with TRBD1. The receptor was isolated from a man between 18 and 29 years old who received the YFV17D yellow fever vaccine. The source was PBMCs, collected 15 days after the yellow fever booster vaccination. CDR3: CSARPGTGIEEQYF. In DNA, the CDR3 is TGCAGTGCTCGACCCGGGACAGGGATTGAGGAGCAGTACTTC.